These T cell receptor beta chains were read from a single sample in a study of T-cell reconstitution after alpha-beta-depleted transplantation in children. TCRdb re-called the PCR reads through MiXCR, storing one row per CDR3 protein. The table records over 550,000 distinct CDR3 sequences, 10% to 13% of them present only once. The source was PBMCs from the stem cell graft donor, collected from the stem cell graft. The receptors derive from a human donor who donated a stem cell graft to a child with acute myeloid leukemia. Each CDR3 is given with its conserved first and last residue. Fields, in order: D gene, V gene, clone size, J gene, CDR3 protein, CDR3 DNA. A D gene is named only where the DNA matches it firmly. Rows give clone size only sometimes, using once, few, many, or a class for an expanded clone.

TRBD2,TRBV4-2,.,TRBJ2-1,CASSQYKTSGEEYEQFF,TGTGCCAGCAGCCAATACAAGACTAGCGGGGAAGAATATGAGCAGTTCTTC
.,TRBV29-1,many,TRBJ2-1,CSVGIASEQFF,TGCAGCGTCGGTATAGCGAGTGAGCAGTTCTTC
TRBD1,TRBV30,few,TRBJ2-1,CACPNTGASSYNEQFF,TGTGCCTGCCCCAACACAGGGGCGAGCTCCTACAATGAGCAGTTCTTC
TRBD2,TRBV12-3/TRBV12-4,.,TRBJ2-7,CAFSFSGLAAPRANEQYF,TGTGCCTTCAGTTTCTCGGGACTAGCGGCCCCCAGAGCCAACGAGCAGTACTTC
TRBD2,TRBV29-1,few,TRBJ2-2,CSVAGRVSGDTGELFF,TGCAGCGTTGCCGGGAGGGTCTCTGGGGACACCGGGGAGCTGTTTTTT
.,TRBV20-1,.,TRBJ2-1,CSAAGLLRDEQFF,TGCAGTGCCGCGGGACTCTTGAGAGATGAGCAGTTCTTC
.,TRBV12-3/TRBV12-4,many,TRBJ2-5,CASSLDRAQYF,TGTGCCAGCAGTTTAGACAGGGCCCAGTACTTC
.,TRBV12-3/TRBV12-4,.,TRBJ2-5,CASSSSRDFQETQYF,TGTGCCAGCAGTTCGTCCCGGGACTTCCAAGAGACCCAGTACTTC
TRBD2,TRBV7-9,.,TRBJ2-4,CASSVKGLAGKNIQYF,TGTGCCAGCAGCGTCAAGGGACTAGCGGGAAAAAACATTCAGTACTTC
.,TRBV27,few,TRBJ2-5,CASSSLSPGQTQETQYF,TGTGCCAGCAGTTCCCTCTCCCCGGGACAAACCCAAGAGACCCAGTACTTC
TRBD2,TRBV7-2,.,TRBJ2-3,CASSFISGRSTDTQYF,TGTGCCAGCAGCTTCATTAGCGGGAGGAGCACAGATACGCAGTATTTT
.,TRBV20-1,.,TRBJ2-5,CSWGPSTGETQYF,TGCAGCTGGGGGCCTAGCACGGGAGAGACCCAGTACTTC
.,TRBV30,many,TRBJ2-7,CAWTDTTSEQYF,TGTGCCTGGACCGATACGACAAGCGAGCAGTACTTC
.,TRBV9,.,TRBJ2-5,CASSVGLNQETQYF,TGTGCCAGCAGCGTCGGACTCAACCAAGAGACCCAGTACTTC
.,TRBV18,.,TRBJ2-1,CASSPLGGTSYNEQFF,TGTGCCAGCTCACCACTTGGCGGGACCTCCTACAATGAGCAGTTCTTC
.,TRBV28,.,TRBJ2-7,CASSFSESSYEQYF,TGTGCCAGCAGTTTTAGCGAGAGCTCCTACGAGCAGTACTTC
TRBD2,TRBV4-2,few,TRBJ2-3,CASSQAPPGLAGTADTQYF,TGTGCCAGCAGCCAAGCCCCACCGGGACTAGCGGGAACGGCAGATACGCAGTATTTT
TRBD1,TRBV7-2,.,TRBJ2-7,CASTYGTGRYEQYF,TGTGCCAGCACCTACGGGACAGGGAGATACGAGCAGTACTTC
TRBD2,TRBV11-2,.,TRBJ2-1,CASSKWTSGAYNEQFF,TGTGCCAGCAGCAAATGGACTAGCGGGGCCTACAATGAGCAGTTCTTC
TRBD1,TRBV18,.,TRBJ1-1,CASSPTMEARGTEAFF,TGTGCCAGCTCACCTACCATGGAGGCCAGGGGGACTGAAGCTTTCTTT
TRBD2,TRBV29-1,few,TRBJ2-1,CSVEPTGLAFYNEQFF,TGCAGCGTTGAACCCACGGGACTAGCGTTTTACAATGAGCAGTTCTTC
.,TRBV30,.,TRBJ2-7,CASTNGLSYEQYF,TGTGCCTCTACAAACGGGCTCTCCTACGAGCAGTACTTC
.,TRBV3-1,many,TRBJ2-1,CASSRRSGSYNEQFF,TGTGCCAGCAGCCGTAGGTCGGGCTCCTACAATGAGCAGTTCTTC
.,TRBV29-1,.,TRBJ2-2,CSVGGQANTGELFF,TGCAGCGTGGGGGGGCAGGCGAACACCGGGGAGCTGTTTTTT
TRBD1,TRBV7-9,few,TRBJ1-1,CASSSPTGKAFF,TGTGCCAGCAGCTCCCCGACAGGGAAAGCTTTCTTT
.,TRBV7-2,.,TRBJ2-5,CASRLGGPETQYF,TGTGCCAGCCGACTCGGGGGGCCAGAGACCCAGTACTTC
.,TRBV7-3,few,TRBJ1-2,CASSLTPVSGGYTF,TGTGCCAGCAGCCTCACGCCCGTCTCTGGTGGCTACACCTTC
.,TRBV29-1,once,TRBJ2-2,CSVVEVWTGELFF,TGCAGCGTTGTGGAGGTATGGACCGGGGAGCTGTTTTTT
.,TRBV27,.,TRBJ1-5,CASSLRGTGFNQPQHF,TGTGCCAGCAGTTTGCGGGGGACGGGGTTCAATCAGCCCCAGCATTTT
.,TRBV12-3/TRBV12-4,.,TRBJ2-2,CASSLGRGGELFF,TGTGCCAGCAGTTTGGGCCGGGGCGGGGAGCTGTTTTTT
TRBD1,TRBV3-1,few,TRBJ2-7,CASSHTRTGGTYEQYF,TGTGCCAGCAGCCATACCAGGACAGGGGGAACCTACGAGCAGTACTTC
.,TRBV30,many,TRBJ1-1,CGWGGNTEAFF,TGTGGGTGGGGAGGGAACACTGAAGCTTTCTTT
.,TRBV3-1,few,TRBJ2-5,CASSQDRLNQETQYF,TGTGCCAGCAGCCAAGACCGACTAAATCAAGAGACCCAGTACTTC
TRBD1,TRBV12-3/TRBV12-4,few,TRBJ1-2,CASSIGQGVDGYTF,TGTGCCAGCAGTATAGGACAGGGGGTGGACGGCTACACCTTC
TRBD2,TRBV7-2,few,TRBJ2-1,CASSPTSGRSYEQFF,TGTGCCAGCAGCCCGACTAGCGGGAGATCGTATGAGCAGTTCTTC
TRBD2,TRBV6-2/TRBV6-3,.,TRBJ2-1,CASSLSSGRSTEQFF,TGTGCCAGCAGTCTCTCTAGCGGGAGGTCAACTGAGCAGTTCTTC
.,TRBV4-3,many,TRBJ2-1,CASSASGGTGNEQFF,TGCGCCAGCAGCGCTAGTGGGGGCACGGGGAATGAGCAGTTCTTC
.,TRBV20-1,.,TRBJ1-3,CSIGGGMAGNTIYF,TGCAGTATCGGCGGGGGAATGGCTGGAAACACCATATATTTT
.,TRBV20-1,few,TRBJ2-7,CSAKGSASSYEQYF,TGCAGTGCCAAAGGATCGGCCAGTTCCTACGAGCAGTACTTC
TRBD2,TRBV14,.,TRBJ2-1,CASSQEASGIYPYNEQFF,TGTGCCAGCAGCCAAGAGGCTAGCGGGATATACCCCTACAATGAGCAGTTCTTC
TRBD1,TRBV28,few,TRBJ2-5,CASSHRQGGETQYF,TGTGCCAGCAGTCACAGACAGGGTGGAGAGACCCAGTACTTC
TRBD1,TRBV5-1,many,TRBJ1-6,CASSLRTGKSGEALHF,TGCGCCAGCAGCTTGAGGACAGGGAAGTCGGGTGAGGCCCTCCACTTT
.,TRBV9,.,TRBJ2-3,CASSVDSGGTDTQYF,TGTGCCAGCAGCGTAGACAGCGGAGGCACAGATACGCAGTATTTT
.,TRBV19,many,TRBJ2-5,CASSNREFQETQYF,TGTGCCAGTAGTAACCGGGAATTTCAAGAGACCCAGTACTTC